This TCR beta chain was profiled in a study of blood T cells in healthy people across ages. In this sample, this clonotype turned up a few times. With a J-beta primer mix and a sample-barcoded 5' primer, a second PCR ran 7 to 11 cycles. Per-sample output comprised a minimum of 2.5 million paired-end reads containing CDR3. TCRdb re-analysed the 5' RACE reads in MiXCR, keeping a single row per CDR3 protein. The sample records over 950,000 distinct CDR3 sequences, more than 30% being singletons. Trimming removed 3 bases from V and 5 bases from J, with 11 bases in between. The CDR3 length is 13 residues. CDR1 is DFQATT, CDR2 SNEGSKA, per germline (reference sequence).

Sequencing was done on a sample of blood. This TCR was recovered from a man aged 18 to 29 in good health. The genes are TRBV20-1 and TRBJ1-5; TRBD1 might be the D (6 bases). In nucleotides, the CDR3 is TGCAGTGCTAGCCCGGACAGCCATCAGCCCCAGCATTTT. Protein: CSASPDSHQPQHF.